Listed below are T cell receptor beta chains from one sample, sequenced in a study of shared clonotypes between healthy human individuals. Assay used: immunoSEQ multiplex PCR; TCRdb lists only in-frame clones, some missing. The sample contains about 2.4 million clones, under 95% of which appear only once. The sample consisted of naive CD4+ T cells from PBMCs. Receptors were obtained from a man in his late teens or twenties in good health. Some clones in this sample may be carry-over from other donors' samples. Each CDR3 is given with its conserved first and last residue. Each record gives: D gene, J gene, clone size, V gene, CDR3 protein, CDR3 DNA. The D gene is left open where the match is weak. Rows give clone size only sometimes, using once, few, many, or a class for an expanded clone.

>.|TRBJ2-3|.|TRBV29-1
CSSRGRMADTQYF
TGCAGTTCAAGGGGCCGAATGGCAGATACGCAGTATTTT
>.|TRBJ2-3|.|TRBV19
CASSSRGPGGTDTQYF
TGTGCCAGTAGTTCACGGGGGCCAGGTGGGACAGATACGCAGTATTTT
>.|TRBJ1-3|once|TRBV9
CASSQKPVEGTGNTIYF
TGTGCCAGCAGCCAAAAACCGGTGGAGGGTACTGGAAACACCATATATTTT
>TRBD1|TRBJ1-4|.|TRBV5-1
CASSTIGTGHEKLFF
TGCGCCAGCAGCACCATTGGGACAGGCCATGAAAAACTGTTTTTT
>TRBD2|TRBJ2-5|.|TRBV5-4
CASSQGLAVQETQYF
TGTGCCAGCAGCCAAGGACTAGCGGTCCAAGAGACCCAGTACTTC
>.|TRBJ1-3|.|TRBV27
CASRSQITTGNTIYF
TGTGCCAGCAGAAGCCAGATAACGACTGGAAACACCATATATTTT
>.|TRBJ2-6|.|TRBV7-3
CASSLRNRLSGANVLTF
TGTGCCAGCAGCTTACGAAATCGCCTATCTGGGGCCAACGTCCTGACTTTC
>TRBD1|TRBJ2-5|.|TRBV7-3
CASSLGQGAGETQYF
TGTGCCAGCAGCTTAGGGCAGGGGGCTGGAGAGACCCAGTACTTC
>.|TRBJ2-7|.|TRBV6-5
CASSPKNRRQYF
TGTGCCAGCAGTCCAAAAAACAGGCGGCAGTACTTC
>TRBD2|TRBJ2-5|once|TRBV2
CASTPGSGSHWETQYF
TGTGCCAGCACCCCGGGTAGCGGGAGCCATTGGGAGACCCAGTACTTC
>.|TRBJ1-1|.|TRBV7-8
CASSFSETQAFF
TGTGCCAGCAGCTTCTCCGAGACCCAAGCTTTCTTT
>TRBD1|TRBJ2-1|.|TRBV5-1
CASSLWQGARNEQFF
TGCGCCAGCAGCTTGTGGCAGGGGGCGCGGAATGAGCAGTTCTTC
>.|TRBJ2-3|.|TRBV6-5
CAIRPGSWADTQYF
TGTGCCATCCGCCCGGGCTCATGGGCAGATACGCAGTATTTT
>.|TRBJ2-5|.|TRBV4-3
CASSQVYRETQYF
TGCGCCAGCAGCCAAGTCTACAGAGAGACCCAGTACTTC
>TRBD1|TRBJ1-1|.|TRBV27
CASSPGTGVTEAFF
TGTGCCAGCAGCCCCGGGACAGGGGTCACTGAAGCTTTCTTT
>.|TRBJ1-3|.|TRBV30
CAWSSFGNTIYF
TGTGCCTGGAGTAGCTTCGGAAACACCATATATTTT
>.|TRBJ2-1|.|TRBV7-6
CASSFGPGSQHAFF
.
>TRBD1|TRBJ2-7|.|TRBV7-6
CASSSDRVGEQYF
TGTGCCAGCAGCTCGGACAGGGTGGGCGAGCAGTACTTC
>.|TRBJ2-1|.|TRBV2
CAGRADSYNEQFF
TGTGCCGGGCGGGCAGACTCCTACAATGAGCAGTTCTTC
>.|TRBJ2-5|.|TRBV11-2
CASSPRVWETQYF
TGTGCCAGCAGCCCTCGGGTCTGGGAGACCCAGTACTTC
>TRBD2|TRBJ2-1|.|TRBV4-3
CASSQLAGGPYEQFF
TGCGCCAGCAGCCAACTAGCGGGAGGGCCCTATGAGCAGTTCTTC
>.|TRBJ1-5|.|TRBV6-1
CASSTAGAQPQHF
TGTGCCAGCAGTACCGCAGGGGCGCAGCCCCAGCATTTT